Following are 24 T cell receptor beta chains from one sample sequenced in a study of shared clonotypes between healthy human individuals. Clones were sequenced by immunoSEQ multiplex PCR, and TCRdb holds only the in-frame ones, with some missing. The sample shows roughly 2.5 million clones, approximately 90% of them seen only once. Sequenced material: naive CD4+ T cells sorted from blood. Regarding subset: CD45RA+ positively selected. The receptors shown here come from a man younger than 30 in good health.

The CDR3 DNA sequence: TGTGCCAGCAGTGAAAATATAGGTGAAAAACTGTTTTTT. Its protein is CASSENIGEKLFF. The gene calls are TRBV6-1 and TRBJ1-4; D gene unclear. This CDR3 spans 13 amino acids. Trimming cost V 2 bases and J 7 bases, with 8 bases left between them. CDR1 MNHNS and CDR2 SASEGT come from the germline V gene.

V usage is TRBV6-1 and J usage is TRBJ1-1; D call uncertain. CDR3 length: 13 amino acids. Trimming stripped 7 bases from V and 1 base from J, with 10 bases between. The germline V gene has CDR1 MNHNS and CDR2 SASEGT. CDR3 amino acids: CASIVMGNTEAFF. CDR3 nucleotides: TGTGCCAGCATCGTCATGGGGAACACTGAAGCTTTCTTT.

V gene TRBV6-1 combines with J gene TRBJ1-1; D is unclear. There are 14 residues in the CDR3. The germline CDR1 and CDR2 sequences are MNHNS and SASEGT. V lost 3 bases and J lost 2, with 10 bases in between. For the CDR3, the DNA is TGTGCCAGCAGTGAGAGCGGGCTAAACACTGAAGCTTTCTTT. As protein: CASSESGLNTEAFF.

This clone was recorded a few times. CDR3 protein: CASSLDSNYNSPLHF. CDR3 DNA sequence: TGTGCCAGCAGTTTAGACTCCAACTATAATTCACCCCTCCACTTT. The chain recombines TRBV27 with TRBJ1-6; no firm D call. The CDR3 contains 15 residues. V shed 2 bases and J shed 3 bases, with 8 bases lying between them. CDR1 and CDR2 from the germline V gene are MNHEY and SMNVEV (reference sequence).

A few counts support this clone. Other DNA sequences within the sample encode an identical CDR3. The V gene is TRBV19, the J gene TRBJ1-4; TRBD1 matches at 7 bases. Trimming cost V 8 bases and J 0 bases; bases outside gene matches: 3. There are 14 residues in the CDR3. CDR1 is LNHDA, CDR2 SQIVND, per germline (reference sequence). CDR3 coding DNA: TGTGCCAGTCGGCAGGGGGCAACTAATGAAAAACTGTTTTTT. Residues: CASRQGATNEKLFF.

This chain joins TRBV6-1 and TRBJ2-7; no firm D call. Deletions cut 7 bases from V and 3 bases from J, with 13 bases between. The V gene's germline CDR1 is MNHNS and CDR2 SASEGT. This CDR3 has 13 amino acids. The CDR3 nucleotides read TGTGCCAGCAACTCGAATGTGGGCTACGAGCAGTACTTC. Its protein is CASNSNVGYEQYF.

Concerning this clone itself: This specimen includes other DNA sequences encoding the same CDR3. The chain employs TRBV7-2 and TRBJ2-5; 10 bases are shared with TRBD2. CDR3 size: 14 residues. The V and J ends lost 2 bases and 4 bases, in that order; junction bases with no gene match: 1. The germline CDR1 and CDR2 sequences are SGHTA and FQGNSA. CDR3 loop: CASSLSGRGETQYF. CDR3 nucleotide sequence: TGTGCCAGCAGCTTAAGCGGGAGGGGAGAGACCCAGTACTTC.

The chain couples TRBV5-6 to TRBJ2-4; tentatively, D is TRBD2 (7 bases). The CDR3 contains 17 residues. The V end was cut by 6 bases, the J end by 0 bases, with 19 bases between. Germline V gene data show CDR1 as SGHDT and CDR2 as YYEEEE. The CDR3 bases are TGTGCCAGCAATCGGGGGGCTGAAATCCTAGCCAAAAACATTCAGTACTTC. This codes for CASNRGAEILAKNIQYF. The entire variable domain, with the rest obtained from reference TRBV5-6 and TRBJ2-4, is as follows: DAGVTQSPTHLIKTRGQQVTLRCSPKSGHDTVSWYQQALGQGPQFIFQYYEEEERQRGNFPDRFSGHQFPNYSSELNVNALLLGDSALYLCASNRGAEILAKNIQYFGAGTRLSVL.

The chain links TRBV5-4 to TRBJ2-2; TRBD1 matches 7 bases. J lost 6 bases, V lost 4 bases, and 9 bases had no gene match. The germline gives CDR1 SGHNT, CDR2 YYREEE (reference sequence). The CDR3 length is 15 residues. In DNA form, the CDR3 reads TGTGCCAGCAGCCCATACAGGGGAATGGCCGGGGAGCTGTTTTTT. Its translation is CASSPYRGMAGELFF.

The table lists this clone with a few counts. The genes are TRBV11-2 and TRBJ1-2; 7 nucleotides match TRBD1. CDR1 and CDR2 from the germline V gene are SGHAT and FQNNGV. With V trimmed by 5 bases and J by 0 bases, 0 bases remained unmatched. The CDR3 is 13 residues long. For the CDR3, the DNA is TGTGCCAGCAGCGGACAGGCTAACTATGGCTACACCTTC. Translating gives CASSGQANYGYTF.

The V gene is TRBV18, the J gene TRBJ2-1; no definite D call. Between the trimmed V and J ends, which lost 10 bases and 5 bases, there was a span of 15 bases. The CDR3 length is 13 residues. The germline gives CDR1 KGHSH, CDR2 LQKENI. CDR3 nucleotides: TGTGCCACCTTCACCCCCACCAACAATGAGCAGTTCTTC. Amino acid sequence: CATFTPTNNEQFF.

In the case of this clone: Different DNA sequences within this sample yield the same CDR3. As DNA, the CDR3 is TGCGCCAGCAGCTTCGGGACAGGGCAAGAGACCCAGTACTTC. Protein product: CASSFGTGQETQYF. The chain uses TRBV5-1 and TRBJ2-5; 9 bases are shared with TRBD1. J lost 2 bases, V lost 2 bases, and 1 base had no gene match. CDR1 is SGHRS, CDR2 YFSETQ, per germline. CDR3 length: 14 amino acids.

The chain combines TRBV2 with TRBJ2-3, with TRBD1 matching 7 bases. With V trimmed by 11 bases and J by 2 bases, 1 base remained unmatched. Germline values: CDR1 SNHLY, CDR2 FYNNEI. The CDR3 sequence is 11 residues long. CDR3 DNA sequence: TGTGCCGGGACAGTCACAGATACGCAGTATTTT. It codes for CAGTVTDTQYF.

The CDR3 bases are TGTGCCAGCAGCCCCCTTCGCTCATACTACGAGCAGTACTTC. It codes for CASSPLRSYYEQYF. The V and J genes are TRBV11-2 and TRBJ2-7, with D uncertain. The CDR3 runs to 14 residues. V lost 5 bases, J lost 3 bases, and 14 bases lay in between. Germline V gene sequence: CDR1 SGHAT, CDR2 FQNNGV.

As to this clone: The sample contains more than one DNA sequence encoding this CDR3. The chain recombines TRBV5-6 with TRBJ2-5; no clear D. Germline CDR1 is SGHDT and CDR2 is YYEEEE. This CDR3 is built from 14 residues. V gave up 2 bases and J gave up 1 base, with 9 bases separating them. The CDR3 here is CASSFSGVQETQYF. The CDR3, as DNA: TGTGCCAGCAGCTTTTCAGGAGTCCAAGAGACCCAGTACTTC. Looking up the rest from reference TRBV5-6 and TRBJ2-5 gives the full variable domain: DAGVTQSPTHLIKTRGQQVTLRCSPKSGHDTVSWYQQALGQGPQFIFQYYEEEERQRGNFPDRFSGHQFPNYSSELNVNALLLGDSALYLCASSFSGVQETQYFGPGTRLLVL.

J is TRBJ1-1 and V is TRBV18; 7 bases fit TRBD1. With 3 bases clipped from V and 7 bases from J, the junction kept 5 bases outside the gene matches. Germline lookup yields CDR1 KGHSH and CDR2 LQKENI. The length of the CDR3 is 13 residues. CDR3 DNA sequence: TGTGCCAGCTCACCGCAGGGGGGGGTTGAAGCTTTCTTT. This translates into CASSPQGGVEAFF.

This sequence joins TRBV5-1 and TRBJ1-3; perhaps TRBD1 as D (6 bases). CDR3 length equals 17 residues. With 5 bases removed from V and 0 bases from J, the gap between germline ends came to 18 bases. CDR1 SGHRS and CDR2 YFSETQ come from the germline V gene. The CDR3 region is CASSSDPGQASGNTIYF. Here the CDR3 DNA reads TGCGCCAGCAGTTCAGATCCGGGACAAGCCTCTGGAAACACCATATATTTT.

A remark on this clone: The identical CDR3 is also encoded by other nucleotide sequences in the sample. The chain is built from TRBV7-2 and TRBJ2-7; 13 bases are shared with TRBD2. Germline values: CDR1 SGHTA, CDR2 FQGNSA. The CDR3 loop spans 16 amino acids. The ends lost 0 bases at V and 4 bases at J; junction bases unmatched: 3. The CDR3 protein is CASSLAGTSGTYEQYF. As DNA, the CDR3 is TGTGCCAGCAGCTTAGCCGGGACTAGCGGGACTTACGAGCAGTACTTC.

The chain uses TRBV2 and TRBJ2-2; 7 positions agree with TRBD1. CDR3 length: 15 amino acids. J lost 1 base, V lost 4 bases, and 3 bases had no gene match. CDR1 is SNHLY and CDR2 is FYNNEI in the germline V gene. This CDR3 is CASSGRGRNTGELFF. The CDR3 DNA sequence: TGTGCCAGCAGTGGTAGGGGGCGGAACACCGGGGAGCTGTTTTTT.

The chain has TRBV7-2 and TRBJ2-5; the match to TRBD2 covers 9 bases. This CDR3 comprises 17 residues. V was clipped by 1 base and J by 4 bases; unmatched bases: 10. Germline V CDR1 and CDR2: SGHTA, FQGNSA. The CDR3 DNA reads TGTGCCAGCAGCTTAGTTGGTGCGGGAGCGGGAGGAGAGACCCAGTACTTC. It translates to CASSLVGAGAGGETQYF.

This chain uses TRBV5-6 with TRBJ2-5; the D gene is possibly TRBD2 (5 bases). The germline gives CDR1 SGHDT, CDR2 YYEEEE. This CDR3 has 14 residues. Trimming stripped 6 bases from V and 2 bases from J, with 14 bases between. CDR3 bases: TGTGCCAGCATAGCTGTCCGGGAACAAGAGACCCAGTACTTC. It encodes CASIAVREQETQYF.

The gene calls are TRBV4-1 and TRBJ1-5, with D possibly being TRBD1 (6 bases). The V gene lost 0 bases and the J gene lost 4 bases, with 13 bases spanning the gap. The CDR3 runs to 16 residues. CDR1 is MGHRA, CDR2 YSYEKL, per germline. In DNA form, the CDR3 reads TGCGCCAGCAGCCAAGATGAGATGAGGGGGAATCAGCCCCAGCATTTT. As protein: CASSQDEMRGNQPQHF.

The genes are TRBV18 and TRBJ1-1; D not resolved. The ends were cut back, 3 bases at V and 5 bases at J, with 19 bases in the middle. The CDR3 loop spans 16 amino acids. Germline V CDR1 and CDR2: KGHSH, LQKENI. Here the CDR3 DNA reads TGTGCCAGCTCACCGAGGGAACAGACCCTCGGGACTGAAGCTTTCTTT. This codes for CASSPREQTLGTEAFF.

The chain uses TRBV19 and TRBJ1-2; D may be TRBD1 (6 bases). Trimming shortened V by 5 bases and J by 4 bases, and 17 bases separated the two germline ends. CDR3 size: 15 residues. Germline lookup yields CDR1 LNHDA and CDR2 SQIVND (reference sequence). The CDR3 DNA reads TGTGCCAGTAGTCCAACCTCGTTAGGGGGCTATGGCTACACCTTC. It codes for CASSPTSLGGYGYTF.